A selection of T cell receptor beta chains follows, all from one sample in a study of blood T cell repertoires in COVID-19. This table comes from immunoSEQ multiplex PCR, and its TCRdb copy is limited to in-frame clones, with some not included. The data show over 45,000 clones, with roughly 77% seen just once and roughly a fifth held by the top ten. The specimen was peripheral blood. The source of these receptors is a human donor with active or convalescent COVID-19. The donor label of this sample is uncertain. Both conserved end residues are part of each CDR3. A D gene is named only where the DNA matches it firmly. Not every row has a clone size; where given, it reads once, few, many or a size class.

d_gene	v_gene	abundance	j_gene	CDR3aa	CDR3nt
TRBD1	TRBV6-6	NA	TRBJ2-1	CASKGDRVGKLTEQFF	TGTGCCAGCAAAGGGGACAGGGTTGGTAAACTAACTGAGCAGTTCTTC
TRBD1	TRBV4-1	NA	TRBJ2-5	CASSQYDRGTQETQYF	TGCGCCAGCAGCCAGTACGACAGGGGTACCCAAGAGACCCAGTACTTC
NA	TRBV28	NA	TRBJ1-1	CASSQFRDEAFF	TGTGCCAGCAGCCAGTTCAGGGATGAAGCTTTCTTT
NA	TRBV11-3	NA	TRBJ1-1	CASSFQQGTEAFF	TGTGCCAGCAGCTTCCAACAGGGTACTGAAGCTTTCTTT
NA	TRBV13	many	TRBJ2-7	CASSPEGRGYEQYF	TGTGCCAGCAGCCCGGAGGGCAGGGGGTACGAGCAGTACTTC
TRBD2	TRBV10-1	NA	TRBJ2-3	CASSDGGAGGPVDTQYF	TGCGCCAGCAGTGATGGAGGTGCGGGAGGGCCAGTGGATACGCAGTATTTT
TRBD1	TRBV11-3	NA	TRBJ2-7	CASSSRGNGQGASTYEQYF	TGTGCCAGCAGCTCGAGAGGAAACGGACAGGGGGCGTCGACCTACGAGCAGTACTTC
TRBD2	TRBV19	NA	TRBJ2-1	CASSILDSGRGEQFF	TGTGCCAGTAGTATCCTCGATAGCGGGAGGGGGGAGCAGTTCTTC
TRBD1	TRBV6-5	NA	TRBJ1-6	CASRPGQGISPLHF	TGTGCCAGCAGACCGGGACAGGGCATCTCACCCCTCCACTTT
NA	TRBV5-4	NA	TRBJ2-7	CASSLKGHKAYEQYF	TGTGCCAGCAGCTTGAAGGGACATAAGGCCTACGAGCAGTACTTC
NA	TRBV24-1	NA	TRBJ2-5	CATSDLGQIDQETQYF	TGTGCCACCAGTGACCTTGGACAGATTGACCAAGAGACCCAGTACTTC
TRBD1	TRBV18	NA	TRBJ2-7	CASSPRTGTYEQYF	TGTGCCAGCTCACCCCGGACAGGGACCTACGAGCAGTACTTC
NA	TRBV9	NA	TRBJ1-1	CASSVAEGTEAFF	TGTGCCAGCAGCGTAGCAGAGGGCACTGAAGCTTTCTTT
TRBD1	TRBV10-3	NA	TRBJ2-2	CAISQGTGGITGELFF	TGTGCCATCAGCCAGGGGACAGGGGGCATCACCGGGGAGCTGTTTTTT
TRBD1	TRBV6-5	NA	TRBJ2-1	CASRTGGGYEQFF	TGTGCCAGCCGGACAGGGGGAGGGTATGAGCAGTTCTTC
TRBD1	TRBV28	NA	TRBJ1-5	CASHRGRQPQHF	TGTGCCAGTCACAGGGGGCGGCAGCCCCAGCATTTT
NA	TRBV18	once	TRBJ1-1	CASSPILRGESTEAFF	TGTGCCAGCTCACCAATCCTTCGAGGTGAAAGCACTGAAGCTTTCTTT
TRBD1	TRBV2	NA	TRBJ1-4	CASARGQTDEKLFF	TGTGCCAGTGCTCGGGGACAGACTGATGAAAAACTGTTTTTT
TRBD1	TRBV3-1/TRBV3-2	NA	TRBJ2-3	CASSQDWPGQGIADTQYF	TGTGCCAGCAGCCAAGATTGGCCGGGACAGGGGATAGCAGATACGCAGTATTTT
TRBD1	TRBV4-1	NA	TRBJ2-5	CASSQADRLGLTQYF	TGCGCCAGCAGCCAAGCGGACAGGTTGGGTTTGACCCAGTACTTC
NA	TRBV7-8	NA	TRBJ1-1	CASSLSGEGGRAFF	TGTGCCAGCAGCTTATCGGGGGAGGGGGGTAGAGCTTTCTTT
NA	TRBV4-3	NA	TRBJ2-3	CASSQDLQVGTDTQYF	TGCGCCAGCAGCCAAGACCTACAGGTTGGCACAGATACGCAGTATTTT
TRBD2	TRBV9	NA	TRBJ2-7	CASSVLGLAGGSEQYF	TGTGCCAGCAGCGTACTCGGACTAGCGGGAGGGTCCGAGCAGTACTTC
NA	TRBV19	NA	TRBJ2-7	CASSPRPVTYEQYF	TGTGCCAGTAGTCCCAGGCCCGTGACCTACGAGCAGTACTTC
TRBD1	TRBV30	few	TRBJ1-4	CASGQAVFATNEKLFF	TGTGCCTCAGGACAGGCGGTCTTTGCAACTAATGAAAAACTGTTTTTT
NA	TRBV4-1	NA	TRBJ2-5	CASSQGAGQETQYF	TGCGCCAGCAGCCAAGGAGCGGGTCAAGAGACCCAGTACTTC
NA	TRBV5-6	NA	TRBJ1-1	CASSYGGRGTEAFF	TGTGCCAGCAGCTATGGCGGGAGGGGGACTGAAGCTTTCTTT
TRBD1	TRBV30	many	TRBJ1-2	CAWSSGQGAYYGYTF	TGTGCCTGGAGTTCGGGACAGGGGGCCTACTATGGCTACACCTTC
NA	TRBV18	NA	TRBJ1-6	CASSPPGGTNSPLHF	TGTGCCAGCTCACCACCGGGGGGTACAAATTCACCCCTCCACTTT
NA	TRBV5-5	NA	TRBJ1-2	CASSLEGYSYGYTF	TGTGCCAGCAGCTTGGAGGGGTACAGCTATGGCTACACCTTC
NA	TRBV19	few	TRBJ2-1	CASCCGAFGVEFF	TGTGCCAGTTGTTGCGGGGCTTTCGGAGTTGAGTTCTTC
TRBD1	TRBV10-2	once	TRBJ2-3	CASSDHRGTDTQYF	TGCGCCAGCAGTGATCACAGGGGAACAGATACGCAGTATTTT
NA	TRBV3-1/TRBV3-2	NA	TRBJ1-1	CASSQGRSNTEAFF	TGTGCCAGCAGCCAAGGGAGATCGAACACTGAAGCTTTCTTT
TRBD1	TRBV19	NA	TRBJ1-2	CASSPGQGNYGYTF	TGTGCCAGTAGTCCGGGACAGGGAAACTATGGCTACACCTTC
NA	TRBV19	NA	TRBJ1-1	CASRTWQNTEAFF	TGTGCCAGTAGAACGTGGCAAAACACTGAAGCTTTCTTT
NA	TRBV7-3	NA	TRBJ2-7	CASSLGGAQSNEQYF	TGTGCCAGCAGTCTGGGGGGAGCGCAAAGCAACGAGCAGTACTTC
TRBD1	TRBV4-2	NA	TRBJ1-4	CASSQPGTGGEKLFF	TGTGCCAGCAGCCAACCCGGGACAGGGGGTGAAAAACTGTTTTTT